What follows are 3 T cell receptor beta chains derived from one specimen sequenced in a study of cytomegalovirus exposure and HLA in healthy donors. The data were produced by immunoSEQ multiplex PCR, yet TCRdb's version contains in-frame clones alone and is incomplete. The table shows 100,000 to 150,000 clones, with 80% to 90% occurring only once. The material sequenced was PBMCs. The receptors stem from a woman aged 18-29 years in good health and CMV-seronegative.

This clone came up a few times. The gene calls are TRBV6-5 and TRBJ1-2; D is ambiguous. The CDR3 is made up of 14 amino acids. Germline V gene sequence: CDR1 MNHEY, CDR2 SVGAGI. Trimming left V 4 bases short and J 8 bases short, with 17 bases between. CDR3 residues: CASSSNKQAGGYTF. The CDR3 region has the DNA TGTGCCAGCAGTTCAAATAAGCAAGCGGGAGGCTACACCTTC.

The rearrangement joins TRBV7-9 to TRBJ1-6; D is uncertain. Per the germline V gene, CDR1 is SEHNR and CDR2 is FQNEAQ (reference sequence). The CDR3 consists of 13 residues. V gave up 1 base and J gave up 7 bases, with 5 bases separating them. CDR3 amino acids: CASSLDGNSPLHF. The CDR3 nucleotides are TGTGCCAGCAGCTTAGACGGGAATTCACCCCTCCACTTT. Looking up the rest from reference TRBV7-9 and TRBJ1-6 gives the full variable domain: DTGVSQNPRHKITKRGQNVTFRCDPISEHNRLYWYRQTLGQGPEFLTYFQNEAQLEKSRLLSDRFSAERPKGSFSTLEIQRTEQGDSAMYLCASSLDGNSPLHFGNGTRLTVT.

The V and J genes are TRBV19 and TRBJ1-1; 7 bases fit TRBD1. Trimming removed 1 base from V and 1 base from J; junction bases left unmatched: 6. This CDR3 is 16 amino acids long. Germline CDR1 reads LNHDA; CDR2 reads SQIVND (reference sequence). Written as DNA, the CDR3 is TGTGCCAGTAGTATAGTAGGAGGGGGCGCGAACACTGAAGCTTTCTTT. Amino acid sequence: CASSIVGGGANTEAFF.